This T cell receptor (beta chain) was sequenced during a study of blood T cell repertoires in COVID-19. Looking at the study overall: T cells, B-cell-depleted T cells, or PBMCs provided the cDNA or gDNA that served as material.

The table came from immunoSEQ multiplex PCR; TCRdb's copy has only in-frame clones and leaves some out. This sample yields 150,000 to 200,000 clones, of which 74% are seen a single time; 3% belongs to the top ten. The CDR3 sequence is 15 residues long. V shed 4 bases and J 4 bases; nucleotides not matched to a gene: 5. Germline lookup yields CDR1 SGHNT and CDR2 YYREEE (reference sequence). The sequence came from a woman at least 80 years old with acute or convalescent COVID-19. The gene calls are TRBV5-4 and TRBJ2-7; 13 nucleotides align to TRBD2. Input material: peripheral blood. The CDR3 protein is CASSPGTSGMYEQYF. The DNA of the CDR3 is TGTGCCAGCAGCCCCGGGACTAGCGGGATGTACGAGCAGTACTTC.